This TCR beta chain was captured by sequencing in a study of T cells in localized non-small cell lung cancer. Sequencing used immunoSEQ multiplex PCR; TCRdb keeps in-frame clones, though not all of them. The sample includes over 9,500 clones, about 29% of them seen just once. General study findings and limits: The appearance of a median roughly 58 of the top 100 tumor clones was seen in adjacent lung.

A remark on this clone: What it binds is not known.

This CDR3 has 14 amino acids. The source material was lung tumor tissue, sampled before any cancer treatment. The sequence derives from a man aged 40 to 70 with stage I lung adenocarcinoma. The V and J genes are TRBV1 and TRBJ1-4; the table's TRBD1 call for D was not verified on the DNA. TRBV1 is tagged as a pseudogene. CDR3 sequence: CASSRGQGGEKLFF. The CDR3 region has the DNA TGCGCCAGCAGCCGAGGACAGGGAGGCGAAAAACTGTTTTTT.